Shown below are 20 T cell receptor beta chains from a single sample sequenced in a study of Graves' ophthalmopathy and Graves' hyperthyroidism. RNA transcripts provided the template for amplifying TCR beta CDR3 regions. Investigators did first-round RT-PCR with HTBI primers, then second-round multiplex PCR. TCRdb re-derived calls from the multiplex PCR reads in MiXCR, one entry per CDR3 protein. The sample comprises 600,000 to 650,000 distinct CDR3 sequences, 20% to 25% of which are singletons, and more than 5.5% rests with the top ten. Sequenced material: peripheral blood. Source of these receptors: a woman under 30 with stable Graves' hyperthyroidism. Some clones in this sample may be carry-over from other donors' samples.

The gene calls are TRBV6-5 and TRBJ2-7; 7 nucleotides line up with TRBD1. CDR3 size: 15 residues. Germline CDR1 and CDR2: MNHEY and SVGAGI. V shed 4 bases and J 1 base; nucleotides not matched to a gene: 7. DNA for the CDR3: TGTGCCAGCAGTTTCGATCCGGGACAGTCCTACGAGCAGTACTTC. It specifies CASSFDPGQSYEQYF.

Remarks on this clonotype: One end of the junction varies from germline; a read error may be responsible. This chain connects TRBV4-1 to TRBJ1-3, with TRBD1 matching 12 bases. This CDR3 region has 16 residues. Germline values: CDR1 MGHRA, CDR2 YSYEKL. The CDR3 spells CASSQRDRGPGNTIYF. Here the CDR3 DNA reads TGTGCCAGCAGCCAGAGGGACAGGGGGCCTGGAAACACCATATATTTT.

J is TRBJ2-7 and V is TRBV7-6, with 8 bases identical to TRBD1. The end of the DNA is better explained by TRBJ2-1, so the J call may be wrong. Germline loops: CDR1 SGHVS, CDR2 FNYEAQ. The CDR3 contains 14 residues. CDR3 region: CASSFMTGEDEQFF. CDR3 in DNA: TGTGCCAGCAGCTTCATGACAGGGGAGGATGAGCAGTTCTTC.

About this clonotype itself: No conserved phenylalanine or tryptophan is present at the end of the CDR3, so a read error is the likely explanation. The chain combines TRBV12-3 or TRBV12-4 with TRBJ2-6, with D perhaps TRBD2 (6 bases). The CDR3 loop spans 14 amino acids. V lost 4 bases and J lost 2, with 6 bases in between. The CDR3 here is CASSSGAGANVLTY. CDR3 bases: TGTGCCAGCAGTTCGGGGGCTGGGGCCAACGTCCTGACTTAC.

Concerning this clonotype itself: The missing conserved phenylalanine or tryptophan at the end of this CDR3 makes a read error likely. The chain is built from TRBV30 and TRBJ2-2; 10 nucleotides agree with TRBD1. The CDR3 extends over 12 amino acids. Germline values: CDR1 GTSNPN, CDR2 SVGIG (reference sequence). With 6 bases clipped from V and 9 bases from J, the junction kept 4 bases outside the gene matches. The CDR3: CACPTGGRELFY. The CDR3, as DNA: TGTGCCTGTCCGACAGGGGGCAGGGAGCTGTTTTAT.

The chain's CDR3 is CSVAVQPYEQYF. The CDR3 nucleotides are TGCAGCGTTGCGGTTCAACCCTACGAGCAGTACTTC. The chain couples TRBV29-1 to TRBJ2-7; no firm D call. Germline-derived CDR1 and CDR2 are SQVTM and ANQGSEA. CDR3 length: 12 amino acids. Trimming took off 4 bases at V and 2 bases at J, with 9 bases between the two ends.

This clonotype was detected ten times or more. V is TRBV12-3 or TRBV12-4 and J is TRBJ2-7, with 11 positions matching TRBD2. V shed 3 bases and J 4 bases; nucleotides not matched to a gene: 5. There are 15 residues in the CDR3. CDR3 in amino acids: CASSLLAGGPYEQYF. As DNA, the CDR3 is TGTGCCAGCAGTTTGTTAGCGGGAGGGCCGTACGAGCAGTACTTC.

This clonotype was counted at least ten times. The chain is built from TRBV5-4 and TRBJ1-1, with TRBD1 as a possible D gene (5 bases). V was trimmed by 6 bases and J by 7 bases, leaving 19 bases between them. CDR3 length equals 14 residues. CDR1 is SGHNT and CDR2 is YYREEE in the germline V gene (reference sequence). The CDR3, as DNA: TGTGCCAGCAATGGGGGTCCAAAGGGGAATGAAGCTTTCTTT. Protein product: CASNGGPKGNEAFF.

This clonotype showed up many times. This sequence joins TRBV28 and TRBJ2-7; 13 nucleotides align to TRBD2. The CDR3 runs 17 residues. The V gene's germline CDR1 is MDHEN and CDR2 SYDVKM. V dropped 4 bases and J dropped 2; count of bases not matched to a gene: 8. The CDR3 DNA is TGTGCCAGCAGTTCTCCGATTGGGACTAGCGGGACCTACGAGCAGTACTTC. This sequence encodes CASSSPIGTSGTYEQYF.

This clonotype was seen ten or more times. The V call is TRBV6-5, the J call TRBJ2-5; D may match TRBD1 or TRBD2 (5 bases each). V was shortened by 4 bases and J by 9 bases, with 15 bases between the two germline ends. Germline-derived CDR1 and CDR2 are MNHEY and SVGAGI. This CDR3 spans 13 amino acids. In nucleotides, the CDR3 is TGTGCCAGCAGTTCCCCAGGGACGTCGGCCCAGTACTTC. This codes for CASSSPGTSAQYF.

Ten or more counts support this clonotype. The chain combines TRBV7-2 with TRBJ2-5; D is perhaps TRBD2 (6 bases). Germline CDR1 is SGHTA and CDR2 is FQGNSA. The V gene lost 3 bases and the J gene lost 1 base, with 12 bases spanning the gap. The CDR3 is 15 residues long. The CDR3, as DNA: TGTGCCAGCAGCTTGGGCGCGGGGAGCCAAGAGACCCAGTACTTC. This translates into CASSLGAGSQETQYF. The whole variable domain, filled in from reference TRBV7-2 and TRBJ2-5, reads GAGVSQSPSNKVTEKGKDVELRCDPISGHTALYWYRQSLGQGLEFLIYFQGNSAPDKSGLPSDRFSAERTGGSVSTLTIQRTQQEDSAVYLCASSLGAGSQETQYFGPGTRLLVL.

Of note for this clonotype: At one of its ends the junction is not consistent with the germline gene, which may arise from a read error. The J gene is TRBJ2-5, the V gene TRBV12-3 or TRBV12-4, with D possibly being TRBD1 or TRBD2 (5 bases each). This CDR3 spans 14 amino acids. CDR3 in DNA: TGTGCCAGCAGTGTGGACTCGGGGACGGAGACCGAGTACTTC. It encodes CASSVDSGTETEYF.

This chain uses TRBV27 with TRBJ2-7; D may correspond to TRBD1 or TRBD2 (5 bases each). V was clipped by 2 bases and J by 0 bases, with 23 bases between them. The germline CDR1 and CDR2 sequences are MNHEY and SMNVEV (reference sequence). There are 19 residues in the CDR3. The CDR3 coding sequence is TGTGCCAGCAGTTTACGGTCGCGAACGGTAGAGGGGAGCTCCTACGAGCAGTACTTC. The encoded protein is CASSLRSRTVEGSSYEQYF.

This sequence joins TRBV2 and TRBJ1-6; D is unresolved. Trimming stripped 6 bases from V and 3 bases from J, with 12 bases between. The CDR3 is made up of 15 amino acids. CDR1 and CDR2 (germline): SNHLY, FYNNEI. CDR3 amino acids: CASRSRINYNSPLHF. The CDR3 DNA sequence: TGTGCCAGCAGGTCCCGCATTAACTATAATTCACCCCTCCACTTT.

This clonotype occurred many times. Since the CDR3 does not end with the conserved phenylalanine or tryptophan, this likely comes from a read error. V and J are TRBV19 and TRBJ1-5; possible D gene TRBD1, 6 bases. Germline V gives CDR1 LNHDA, CDR2 SQIVND (reference sequence). This CDR3 has 15 amino acids. Trimming stripped 4 bases from V and 7 bases from J, with 17 bases between. The chain's CDR3 is CASSTTGRGLQPQHL. The CDR3 DNA is TGTGCCAGTAGTACCACAGGGCGGGGGTTGCAGCCCCAGCATCTT.

The rearrangement uses TRBV30 and TRBJ1-3; D ambiguous. Per germline, CDR1 GTSNPN and CDR2 SVGIG (reference sequence). V was shortened by 0 bases and J by 7 bases, with 10 bases between the two germline ends. The CDR3 length is 13 residues. The CDR3 loop is CAWSVGSSNTIYF. CDR3 DNA: TGTGCCTGGAGTGTAGGGAGTTCTAACACCATATATTTT.

This clonotype was counted at least ten times. This chain links TRBV12-3 or TRBV12-4 with TRBJ2-3; D is unresolved. Trimming cost V 5 bases and J 0 bases, with 18 bases left between them. This CDR3 is 17 amino acids long. The CDR3 spells CASSTVLTGDSTDTQYF. The CDR3, as DNA: TGTGCCAGCAGTACCGTTTTGACGGGCGATAGCACAGATACGCAGTATTTT.

This clonotype was seen more than once but under ten times. The rearrangement joins TRBV7-8 to TRBJ2-5, with unresolved D. V lost 2 bases and J 7 bases, leaving 17 bases between the germline ends. The germline V gene encodes CDR1 SGHVS and CDR2 FQNEAQ. The CDR3 runs to 15 residues. The CDR3 region is CASSLSVGIKVTQYF. DNA for the CDR3: TGTGCCAGCAGCTTAAGTGTGGGGATTAAAGTGACCCAGTACTTC.

This sequence joins TRBV6-1 and TRBJ2-2, with a possible D match to TRBD1 (6 bases). Per the germline V gene, CDR1 is MNHNS and CDR2 is SASEGT. This CDR3 contains 13 residues. V shed 9 bases and J shed 7 bases, with 15 bases lying between them. CDR3 bases: TGTGCCAGTAACAGGGCCCTTGACGGGGAGCTGTTTTTT. Protein sequence: CASNRALDGELFF.

This clonotype was counted at least ten times. The rearrangement uses TRBV9 and TRBJ2-7; D is perhaps TRBD1 or TRBD2 (6 bases each). V dropped 4 bases and J dropped 2 bases, with 16 bases sitting between them. The germline CDR1 and CDR2 sequences are SGDLS and YYNGEE. The CDR3 is 15 residues long. CDR3 sequence reads: CASSSVGGQTYEQYF. The DNA of the CDR3 is TGTGCCAGCAGCTCGGTAGGGGGGCAAACCTACGAGCAGTACTTC.